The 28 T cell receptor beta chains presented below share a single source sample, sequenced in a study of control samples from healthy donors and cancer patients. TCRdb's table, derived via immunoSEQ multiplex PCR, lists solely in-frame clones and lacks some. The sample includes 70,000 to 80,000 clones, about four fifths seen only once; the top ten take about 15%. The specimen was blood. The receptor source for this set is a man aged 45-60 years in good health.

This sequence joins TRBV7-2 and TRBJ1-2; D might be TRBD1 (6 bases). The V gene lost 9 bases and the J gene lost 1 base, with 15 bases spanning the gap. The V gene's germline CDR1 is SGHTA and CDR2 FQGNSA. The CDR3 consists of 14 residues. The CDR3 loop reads CASSETGNNYGYTF. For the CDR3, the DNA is TGTGCCAGTTCGGAAACAGGGAATAACTATGGCTACACCTTC.

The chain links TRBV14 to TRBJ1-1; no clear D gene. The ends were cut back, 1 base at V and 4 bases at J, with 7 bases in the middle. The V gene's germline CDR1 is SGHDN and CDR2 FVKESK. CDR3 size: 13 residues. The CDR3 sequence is CASSQVSGTEAFF. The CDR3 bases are TGTGCCAGCAGCCAAGTCTCGGGCACTGAAGCTTTCTTT.

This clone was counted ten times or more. CDR3 coding DNA: TGCGCCAGCAGCCACAACCTAGGACAGGGGACGAATGAGCAGTTCTTC. Amino acid sequence: CASSHNLGQGTNEQFF. The chain links TRBV4-1 to TRBJ2-1; 9 bases line up with TRBD1. The CDR3 is made up of 16 amino acids. Germline V gene sequence: CDR1 MGHRA, CDR2 YSYEKL. Losses at the gene ends were 3 bases for V and 7 bases for J; bases not matched to a gene: 10.

The CDR3 sequence: CASSFGAGGQTGELFF. As DNA, the CDR3 is TGTGCCAGCAGCTTTGGTGCGGGAGGGCAAACCGGGGAGCTGTTTTTT. The rearrangement joins TRBV7-6 to TRBJ2-2, with 9 nucleotides matching TRBD2. CDR3 length: 16 residues. V dropped 3 bases and J dropped 5; count of bases not matched to a gene: 7. Per the germline V gene, CDR1 is SGHVS and CDR2 is FNYEAQ. Variable domain in full (rest from reference TRBV7-6 and TRBJ2-2): GAGVSQSPRYKVTKRGQDVALRCDPISGHVSLYWYRQALGQGPEFLTYFNYEAQQDKSGLPNDRFSAERPEGSISTLTIQRTEQRDSAMYRCASSFGAGGQTGELFFGEGSRLTVL.

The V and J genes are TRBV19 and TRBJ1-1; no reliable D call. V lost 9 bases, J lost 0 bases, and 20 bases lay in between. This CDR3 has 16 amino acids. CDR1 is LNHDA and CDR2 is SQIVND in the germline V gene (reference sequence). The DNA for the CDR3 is TGTGCCAGCAATATCGACTCTGGACGGATGAACACTGAAGCTTTCTTT. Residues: CASNIDSGRMNTEAFF.

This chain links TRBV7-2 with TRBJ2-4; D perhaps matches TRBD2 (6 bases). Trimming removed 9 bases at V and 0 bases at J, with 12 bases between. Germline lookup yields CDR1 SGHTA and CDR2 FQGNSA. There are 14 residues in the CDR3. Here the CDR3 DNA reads TGTGCCAGTTTAGCGGATCTAGCCAAAAACATTCAGTACTTC. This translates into CASLADLAKNIQYF.

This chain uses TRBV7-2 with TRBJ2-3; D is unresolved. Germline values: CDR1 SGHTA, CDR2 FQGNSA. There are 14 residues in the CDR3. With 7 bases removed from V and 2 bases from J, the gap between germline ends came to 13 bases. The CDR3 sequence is CASTSGVITDTQYF. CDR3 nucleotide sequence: TGTGCCAGCACCTCCGGCGTAATCACAGATACGCAGTATTTT.

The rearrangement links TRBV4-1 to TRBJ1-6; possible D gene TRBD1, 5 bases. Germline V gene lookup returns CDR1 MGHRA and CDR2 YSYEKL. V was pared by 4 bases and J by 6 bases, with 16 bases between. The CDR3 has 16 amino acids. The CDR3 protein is CASSLGGGIINSPLHF. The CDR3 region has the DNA TGCGCCAGCAGCCTGGGGGGGGGAATTATTAATTCACCCCTCCACTTT.

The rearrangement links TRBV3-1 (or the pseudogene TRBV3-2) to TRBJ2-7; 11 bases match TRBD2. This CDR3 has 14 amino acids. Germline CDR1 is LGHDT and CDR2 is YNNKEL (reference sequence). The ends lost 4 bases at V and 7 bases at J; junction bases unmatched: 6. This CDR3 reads CASSLAGGPQEQYF. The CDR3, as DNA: TGTGCCAGCAGCCTAGCGGGAGGGCCGCAGGAGCAGTACTTC.

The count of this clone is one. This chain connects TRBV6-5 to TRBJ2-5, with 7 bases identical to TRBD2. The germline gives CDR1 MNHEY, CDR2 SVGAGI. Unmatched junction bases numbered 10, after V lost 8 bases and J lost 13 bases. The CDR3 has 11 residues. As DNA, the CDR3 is TGTGCCAGCTGGCAGCGGGACGGGGGGTACTTC. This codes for CASWQRDGGYF.

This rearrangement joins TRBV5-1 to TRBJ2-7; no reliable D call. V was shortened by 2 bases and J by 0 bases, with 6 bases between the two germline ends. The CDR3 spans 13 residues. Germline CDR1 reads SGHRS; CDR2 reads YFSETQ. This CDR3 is CASSFDLSYEQYF. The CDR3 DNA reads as TGCGCCAGCAGCTTTGACCTCTCCTACGAGCAGTACTTC.

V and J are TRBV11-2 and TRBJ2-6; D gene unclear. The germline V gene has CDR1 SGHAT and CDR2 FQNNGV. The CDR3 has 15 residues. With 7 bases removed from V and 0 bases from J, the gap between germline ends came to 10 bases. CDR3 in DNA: TGTGCCAGCACTCAGGCAGCCTCTGGGGCCAACGTCCTGACTTTC. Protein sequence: CASTQAASGANVLTF.

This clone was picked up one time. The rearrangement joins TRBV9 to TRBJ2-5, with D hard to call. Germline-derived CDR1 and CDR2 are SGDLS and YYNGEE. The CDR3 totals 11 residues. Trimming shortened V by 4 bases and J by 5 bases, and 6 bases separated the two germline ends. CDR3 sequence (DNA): TGTGCCAGCAGCCTTGGCGAGACCCAGTACTTC. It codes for CASSLGETQYF.

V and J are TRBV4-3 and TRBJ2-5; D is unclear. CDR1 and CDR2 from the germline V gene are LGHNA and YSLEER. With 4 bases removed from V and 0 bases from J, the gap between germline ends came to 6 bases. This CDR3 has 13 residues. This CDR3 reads CASSRTYQETQYF. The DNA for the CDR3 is TGCGCCAGCAGCCGGACGTACCAAGAGACCCAGTACTTC.

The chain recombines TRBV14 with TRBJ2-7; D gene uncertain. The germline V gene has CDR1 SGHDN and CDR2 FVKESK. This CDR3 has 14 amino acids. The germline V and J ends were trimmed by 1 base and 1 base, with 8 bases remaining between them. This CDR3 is CASSQGSWSYEQYF. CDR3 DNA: TGTGCCAGCAGCCAAGGGTCCTGGTCCTACGAGCAGTACTTC.

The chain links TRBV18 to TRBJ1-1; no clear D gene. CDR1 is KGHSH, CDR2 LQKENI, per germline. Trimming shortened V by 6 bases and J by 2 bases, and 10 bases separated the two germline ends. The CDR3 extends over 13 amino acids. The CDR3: CASSQGVNTEAFF. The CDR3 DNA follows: TGTGCCAGCTCCCAAGGCGTTAACACTGAAGCTTTCTTT.

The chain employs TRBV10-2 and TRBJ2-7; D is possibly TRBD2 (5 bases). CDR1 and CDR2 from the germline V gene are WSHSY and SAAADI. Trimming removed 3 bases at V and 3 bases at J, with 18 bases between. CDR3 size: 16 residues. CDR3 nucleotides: TGCGCCAGCAGTGAAAAGCTACTAGTTTTGGGCTACGAGCAGTACTTC. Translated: CASSEKLLVLGYEQYF.

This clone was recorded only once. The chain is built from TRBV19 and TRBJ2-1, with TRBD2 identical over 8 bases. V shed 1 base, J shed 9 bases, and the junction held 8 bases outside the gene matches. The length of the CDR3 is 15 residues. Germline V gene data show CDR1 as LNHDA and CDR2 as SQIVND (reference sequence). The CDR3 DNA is TGTGCCAGTAGTATAGCGGGACTAGGATTGTTTGAGCAGTTCTTC. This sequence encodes CASSIAGLGLFEQFF.

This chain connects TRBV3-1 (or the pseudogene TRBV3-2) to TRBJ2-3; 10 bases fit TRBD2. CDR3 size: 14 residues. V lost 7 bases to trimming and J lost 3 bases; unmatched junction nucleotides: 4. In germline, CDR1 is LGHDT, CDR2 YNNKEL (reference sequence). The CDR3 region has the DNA TGTGCCAGCAAGACGACTAGCGGGACAGATACGCAGTATTTT. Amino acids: CASKTTSGTDTQYF.

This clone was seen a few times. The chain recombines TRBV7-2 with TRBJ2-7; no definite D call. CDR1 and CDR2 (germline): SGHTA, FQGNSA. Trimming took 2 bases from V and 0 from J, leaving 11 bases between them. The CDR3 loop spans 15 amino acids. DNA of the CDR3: TGTGCCAGCAGCTTACAGAAACGGAGCTCCTACGAGCAGTACTTC. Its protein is CASSLQKRSSYEQYF.

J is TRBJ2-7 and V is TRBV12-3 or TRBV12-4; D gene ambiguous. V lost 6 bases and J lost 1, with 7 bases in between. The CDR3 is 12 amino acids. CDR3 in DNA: TGTGCCAGCAGGCGAACTTCCTACGAGCAGTACTTC. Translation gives CASRRTSYEQYF.

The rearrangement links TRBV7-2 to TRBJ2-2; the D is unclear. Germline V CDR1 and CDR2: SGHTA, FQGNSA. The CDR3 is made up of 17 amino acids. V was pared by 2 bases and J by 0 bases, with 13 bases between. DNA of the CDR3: TGTGCCAGCAGCTTATCGGGCCAGGCGGCGAACACCGGGGAGCTGTTTTTT. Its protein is CASSLSGQAANTGELFF.

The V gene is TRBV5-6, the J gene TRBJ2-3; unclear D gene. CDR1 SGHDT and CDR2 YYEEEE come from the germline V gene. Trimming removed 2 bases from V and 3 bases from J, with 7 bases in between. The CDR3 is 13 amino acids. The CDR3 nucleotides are TGTGCCAGCAGCTTCGTAAGGACAGATACGCAGTATTTT. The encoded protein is CASSFVRTDTQYF. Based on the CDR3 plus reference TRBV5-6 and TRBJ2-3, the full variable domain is DAGVTQSPTHLIKTRGQQVTLRCSPKSGHDTVSWYQQALGQGPQFIFQYYEEEERQRGNFPDRFSGHQFPNYSSELNVNALLLGDSALYLCASSFVRTDTQYFGPGTRLTVL.

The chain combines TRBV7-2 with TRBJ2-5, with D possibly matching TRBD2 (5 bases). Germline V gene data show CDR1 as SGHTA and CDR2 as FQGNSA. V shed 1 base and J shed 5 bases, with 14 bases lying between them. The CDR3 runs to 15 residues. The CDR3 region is CASSLGPTRRETQYF. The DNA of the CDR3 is TGTGCCAGCAGCTTAGGTCCGACTCGGAGGGAGACCCAGTACTTC.

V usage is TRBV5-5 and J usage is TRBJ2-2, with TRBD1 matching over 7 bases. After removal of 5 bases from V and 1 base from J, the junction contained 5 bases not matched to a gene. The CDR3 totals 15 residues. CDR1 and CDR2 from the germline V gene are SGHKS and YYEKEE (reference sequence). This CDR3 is CASRTGTENTGELFF. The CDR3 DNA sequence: TGTGCCAGCAGAACCGGGACAGAGAACACCGGGGAGCTGTTTTTT.

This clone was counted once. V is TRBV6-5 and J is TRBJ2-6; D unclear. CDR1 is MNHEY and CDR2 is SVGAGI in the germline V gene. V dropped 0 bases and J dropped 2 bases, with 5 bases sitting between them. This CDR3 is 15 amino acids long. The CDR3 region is CASSYSRAGANVLTF. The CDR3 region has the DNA TGTGCCAGCAGTTACTCCCGGGCTGGGGCCAACGTCCTGACTTTC.

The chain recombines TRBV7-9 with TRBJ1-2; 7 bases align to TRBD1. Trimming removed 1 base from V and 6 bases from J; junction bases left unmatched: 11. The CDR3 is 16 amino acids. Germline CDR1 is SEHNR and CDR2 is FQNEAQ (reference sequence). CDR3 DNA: TGTGCCAGCAGCTTAGAATTTGTAGGGGGCAGTAATGGCTACACCTTC. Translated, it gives CASSLEFVGGSNGYTF.

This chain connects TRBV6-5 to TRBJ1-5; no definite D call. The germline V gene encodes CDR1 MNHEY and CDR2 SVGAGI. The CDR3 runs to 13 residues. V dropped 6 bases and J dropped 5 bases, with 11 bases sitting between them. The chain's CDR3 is CASSPGSHQPQHF. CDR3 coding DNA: TGTGCCAGCAGCCCGGGTTCTCATCAGCCCCAGCATTTT.